One sample yielded the 22 T cell receptor beta chains listed below, sequenced in a study of blood T cell repertoires in COVID-19 (dated by TCRdb to 2020 to 2021). Receptors were amplified or captured by the immunoSEQ multiplex PCR assay. Sourced from immuneACCESS, this table was stored by TCRdb with only in-frame sequences that have V and J called. A share of the clones is absent; for the studies checked, an unresolved V gene accounts for under half, and the remainder has no known explanation. This sample gives about 210,000 clones in total; 70% to 90% of them show up just once. About 10% of the sample is held by the ten biggest clonotypes. Material: PBMCs or T cells enriched from blood (not recorded which). The receptors shown here come from a man aged 35-49 years who had recovered from COVID-19.

This clone was detected only a few times. The chain employs TRBV27 and TRBJ1-2; the D gene is possibly TRBD1 (6 bases). The CDR3 contains 16 residues. Between the trimmed V and J ends, which lost 6 bases and 8 bases, there was a span of 25 bases. CDR1 is MNHEY, CDR2 SMNVEV, per germline (reference sequence). CDR3: CASSSQRATGLRGYTF. CDR3 nucleotides: TGTGCCAGCAGCTCCCAAAGAGCTACAGGGCTCAGAGGCTACACCTTC.

The chain uses TRBV12-3 or TRBV12-4 and TRBJ1-2, with a tentative D call TRBD1 (5 bases). V lost 0 bases and J lost 8, with 10 bases in between. The CDR3 has 13 residues. The CDR3 DNA sequence: TGTGCCAGCAGTTTAGCCACAGGTCTCGGCTACACCTTC. Translation gives CASSLATGLGYTF.

The genes are TRBV5-1 and TRBJ1-6; a weak D match, TRBD1 (6 bases). Germline assignment: CDR1 SGHRS and CDR2 YFSETQ. The CDR3 loop spans 15 amino acids. V lost 3 bases and J 8 bases, leaving 15 bases between the germline ends. CDR3 DNA: TGCGCCAGCAGCTACCGTGGGGGCACTGATTCACCCCTCCACTTT. Its translation is CASSYRGGTDSPLHF.

The V gene is TRBV5-1, the J gene TRBJ1-1, with D tentatively TRBD1 (5 bases). Trimming left V 3 bases short and J 5 bases short, with 17 bases between. Germline-derived CDR1 and CDR2 are SGHRS and YFSETQ. The CDR3 runs to 15 residues. The CDR3 coding sequence is TGCGCCAGCAGCTCGGGGGGGAAAGTAGGAACTGAAGCTTTCTTT. Its protein product is CASSSGGKVGTEAFF. Drawing the rest from reference TRBV5-1 and TRBJ1-1, the complete variable domain is KAGVTQTPRYLIKTRGQQVTLSCSPISGHRSVSWYQQTPGQGLQFLFEYFSETQRNKGNFPGRFSGRQFSNSRSEMNVSTLELGDSALYLCASSSGGKVGTEAFFGQGTRLTVV.

In this sample, this clone turned up a few times. The genes are TRBV7-2 and TRBJ1-5, with D possibly being TRBD1 (5 bases). V gave up 1 base and J gave up 2 bases, with 9 bases separating them. CDR3 size: 15 residues. Per germline, CDR1 SGHTA and CDR2 FQGNSA. The CDR3 is CASSLDSGRNQPQHF. The CDR3 nucleotides are TGTGCCAGCAGCTTAGATTCAGGGCGCAATCAGCCCCAGCATTTT.

The rearrangement joins TRBV6-1 to TRBJ1-3; a possible D gene is TRBD1 (6 bases). The CDR3 runs to 14 residues. The ends were cut back, 3 bases at V and 3 bases at J, with 9 bases in the middle. Germline CDR1 reads MNHNS; CDR2 reads SASEGT. This CDR3 is CASSESDSGNTIYF. CDR3 nucleotide sequence: TGTGCCAGCAGTGAGTCGGACAGTGGAAACACCATATATTTT.

The genes are TRBV27 and TRBJ2-3, with 11 bases lining up with TRBD1. The CDR3 contains 16 residues. Per germline, CDR1 MNHEY and CDR2 SMNVEV (reference sequence). With 4 bases clipped from V and 4 bases from J, the junction kept 7 bases outside the gene matches. The CDR3: CASSSSWTGGADTQYF. The CDR3 DNA reads TGTGCCAGCAGTTCATCATGGACAGGGGGCGCAGATACGCAGTATTTT.

The chain carries TRBV27 and TRBJ2-7; 11 bases fit TRBD1. The CDR3 has 17 residues. Unmatched junction bases numbered 12, after V lost 5 bases and J lost 3 bases. CDR1 and CDR2 from the germline V gene are MNHEY and SMNVEV (reference sequence). The CDR3 protein is CASSQDRLGQGGYEQYF. The CDR3 DNA reads TGTGCCAGCAGTCAAGACCGTTTGGGACAGGGGGGCTACGAGCAGTACTTC.

J is TRBJ2-5 and V is TRBV14; 8 nucleotides match TRBD2. The germline V gene encodes CDR1 SGHDN and CDR2 FVKESK. The CDR3 sequence is 18 residues long. With 0 bases clipped from V and 4 bases from J, the junction kept 13 bases outside the gene matches. The CDR3 region has the DNA TGTGCCAGCAGCCAAGAGTCAGTTCTAGCGGGTCGGAGAGAGACCCAGTACTTC. The encoded protein is CASSQESVLAGRRETQYF. Full variable domain (remainder filled in from reference TRBV14 and TRBJ2-5): EAGVTQFPSHSVIEKGQTVTLRCDPISGHDNLYWYRRVMGKEIKFLLHFVKESKQDESGMPNNRFLAERTGGTYSTLKVQPAELEDSGVYFCASSQESVLAGRRETQYFGPGTRLLVL.

V usage is TRBV29-1 and J usage is TRBJ2-3, with 7 bases lining up with TRBD2. The junction had 10 bases not matched to a gene; V was cut back by 4 bases and J by 3 bases. The CDR3 covers 15 residues. Germline loops: CDR1 SQVTM, CDR2 ANQGSEA. The CDR3 is CSVGFGASGTDTQYF. The DNA of the CDR3 is TGCAGCGTTGGTTTCGGGGCTAGCGGTACAGATACGCAGTATTTT.

V and J are TRBV19 and TRBJ1-6; D remains unclear. The germline V gene has CDR1 LNHDA and CDR2 SQIVND (reference sequence). V dropped 5 bases and J dropped 1 base, with 12 bases sitting between them. The CDR3 has 16 residues. The CDR3, as DNA: TGTGCCAGTAGTCCCGGACGGACTTCCTATAATTCACCCCTCCACTTT. This encodes CASSPGRTSYNSPLHF.

The chain uses TRBV9 and TRBJ2-5; 8 bases match TRBD2. V shed 6 bases, J shed 4 bases, and the junction held 17 bases outside the gene matches. From germline, CDR1 is SGDLS and CDR2 YYNGEE. The CDR3 is 17 residues long. The CDR3 sequence: CASTPRGGGGVAETQYF. DNA for the CDR3: TGTGCCAGCACGCCCCGGGGGGGAGGGGGTGTCGCAGAGACCCAGTACTTC.

The chain joins TRBV4-1 to TRBJ1-3; 11 bases line up with TRBD1. CDR3 length: 20 residues. V dropped 1 base and J dropped 4; count of bases not matched to a gene: 15. CDR1 is MGHRA and CDR2 is YSYEKL in the germline V gene. CDR3 sequence: CASSQAQRAGQGADGNTIYF. The CDR3 coding sequence is TGCGCCAGCAGCCAAGCTCAACGAGCAGGACAGGGGGCGGACGGAAACACCATATATTTT.

V gene TRBV6-4 combines with J gene TRBJ1-4; no clear D gene. Looked up from germline, CDR1 is MRHNA and CDR2 is SNTAGT. CDR3 length: 15 residues. V lost 3 bases and J 3 bases, leaving 11 bases between the germline ends. In DNA, the CDR3 is TGTGCCAGCAGTGATGAGGGAACGGCTAATGAAAAACTGTTTTTT. This translates into CASSDEGTANEKLFF.

This chain uses TRBV5-1 with TRBJ2-5; 9 bases are a match to TRBD1. Germline CDR1 is SGHRS and CDR2 is YFSETQ. CDR3 length: 15 residues. V was clipped by 4 bases and J by 5 bases; unmatched bases: 9. The CDR3 DNA is TGCGCCAGCAGCACCGGGACAGGGAGGGGTGAGACCCAGTACTTC. Protein product: CASSTGTGRGETQYF.

As concerns this clone: The sample carries other DNA sequences with the same CDR3. The chain couples TRBV7-9 to TRBJ1-3; D unclear. Germline V gene sequence: CDR1 SEHNR, CDR2 FQNEAQ (reference sequence). The CDR3 is 14 residues long. With 1 base removed from V and 0 bases from J, the gap between germline ends came to 4 bases. The CDR3 here is CASSLDSSGNTIYF. The DNA for the CDR3 is TGTGCCAGCAGCTTAGATAGCTCTGGAAACACCATATATTTT.

The V and J genes are TRBV5-1 and TRBJ1-6, with TRBD1 matching over 11 bases. V trimming: 2 bases; J trimming: 10 bases; junction bases outside the gene matches: 14. CDR1 is SGHRS and CDR2 is YFSETQ in the germline V gene. The CDR3 is made up of 18 amino acids. The CDR3 DNA follows: TGCGCCAGCAGCTTAGGCATGGTAACGGACAGGGGGCGATCACCCCTCCACTTT. Protein product: CASSLGMVTDRGRSPLHF.

V is TRBV18 and J is TRBJ1-1; no definite D call. CDR1 is KGHSH and CDR2 is LQKENI in the germline V gene. This CDR3 is 16 amino acids long. Trimming took 2 bases from V and 1 from J, leaving 14 bases between them. The CDR3, as DNA: TGTGCCAGCTCACCAAACTCGCTGCAGGCGAACACTGAAGCTTTCTTT. It translates to CASSPNSLQANTEAFF.

This chain uses TRBV19 with TRBJ1-4; D is possibly TRBD1 (5 bases). V was pared by 3 bases and J by 8 bases, with 13 bases between. CDR3 length: 14 residues. The germline V gene has CDR1 LNHDA and CDR2 SQIVND (reference sequence). The CDR3 here is CASSMGQGWEKLFF. CDR3 nucleotide sequence: TGTGCCAGTAGTATGGGGCAGGGTTGGGAAAAACTGTTTTTT.

The genes are TRBV30 and TRBJ1-5; D uncertain. The CDR3 sequence is 14 residues long. The V end lost 5 bases, the J end lost 2 bases, and 13 bases lay between the germline ends. Germline-derived CDR1 and CDR2 are GTSNPN and SVGIG (reference sequence). CDR3 sequence (DNA): TGTGCCTGGGGCCGGGAGGTGGGCAATCAGCCCCAGCATTTT. It encodes CAWGREVGNQPQHF.

V gene TRBV9 combines with J gene TRBJ1-1, with TRBD1 as a possible D gene (5 bases). CDR3 size: 14 residues. Germline V gene data show CDR1 as SGDLS and CDR2 as YYNGEE. Trimming shortened V by 4 bases and J by 1 base, and 11 bases separated the two germline ends. The CDR3 region is CASSSPGGNTEAFF. DNA of the CDR3: TGTGCCAGCAGCTCCCCCGGGGGGAACACTGAAGCTTTCTTT.

The J gene is TRBJ1-3, the V gene TRBV5-5; a possible D gene is TRBD1 (6 bases). The CDR3 is 15 amino acids. The germline CDR1 and CDR2 sequences are SGHKS and YYEKEE (reference sequence). Trimming took off 3 bases at V and 2 bases at J, with 12 bases between the two ends. The CDR3 DNA follows: TGTGCCAGCAGCTCGATACAGGGTGCTGGAAACACCATATATTTT. Its protein product is CASSSIQGAGNTIYF.